The T cell receptor (beta chain) described here comes from a study of PD-1 blockade in mismatch repair-deficient tumors. About the research overall: All were previously treated, progressing patients with 12 mismatch repair-deficient cancer types.

All patients were mismatch repair deficient, assessed by either PCR or immunohistochemistry. The method was immunoSEQ multiplex PCR; TCRdb's version includes in-frame clones alone and lacks a portion of them. This sample yields about 63,000 clones, of which 88% are seen a single time; around 13% belongs to the top ten. Of note for this clone: Its specificity is not known.

CDR1 SNHLY and CDR2 FYNNEI come from the germline V gene. There are 14 residues in the CDR3. V dropped 9 bases and J dropped 1; count of bases not matched to a gene: 5. Findings of the study overall: Tumor-resident clones, often absent from pretreatment blood, expanded after pembrolizumab and then contracted.

The origin of this receptor is an adult with mismatch repair-deficient cancer. The chain is built from TRBV2 and TRBJ1-1; 10 bases fit TRBD1. The material sequenced was peripheral blood, taken 52 weeks after starting pembrolizumab. The CDR3 loop reads CARPGQGTNTEAFF. The CDR3 nucleotides read TGTGCCAGACCGGGACAGGGGACGAACACTGAAGCTTTCTTT.